The subject of this entry is one T cell receptor beta chain. As handled by the study authors: Estimated nucleated cell counts came from reference gene primer amplification. Measured with immunoSEQ multiplex PCR; TCRdb has only the in-frame clones, and not every one. D and trimming were read from the DNA, whereas the V and J calls and clone size are those reported in that table. The table shows hundreds of thousands of clones, with 88% occurring only once. The sample belongs to a study of blood T cell repertoires in COVID-19. A Seattle source enrolled patients during active infection and followed them longitudinally. Input material: peripheral blood. The clonotype originates from a woman aged 25 to 45 with COVID-19, enrolled during active disease.

This chain's CDR3 is CAWSVQSGGTWREDTQYF. For the CDR3, the DNA is TGTGCCTGGAGTGTACAAAGCGGGGGGACATGGAGGGAAGATACGCAGTATTTT. The gene calls are TRBV30 and TRBJ2-3; 9 bases match TRBD2. The CDR3 length is 18 residues. The germline CDR1 and CDR2 sequences are GTSNPN and SVGIG (reference sequence). V trimming: 0 bases; J trimming: 5 bases; junction bases outside the gene matches: 15.